A selection of T cell receptor beta chains follows, all from one sample in a study of T-cell memory formation after mild COVID-19. Each CDR3 protein is one row after TCRdb ran MiXCR on the 5' RACE reads. The sample shows 360,000 or so distinct CDR3 sequences, 28% of them seen only once. The material sequenced was PBMCs or a T cell subset sorted from them (not recorded which). The receptors here all came from an adult woman who had mild COVID-19 (a few samples of this study predate the infection). Cell type and time point are not known. The CDR3 runs from the conserved cysteine through the conserved F or W. D genes are given only for firm matches. A row's size may be missing; if present it is once, few, many or a size class.

d_gene	len	abundance	v_gene	j_gene	CDR3nt	CDR3aa
NA	14	NA	TRBV7-6	TRBJ2-3	TGTGCCAGCAGTTCTGCGGGCGAATCAGATACGCAGTATTTT	CASSSAGESDTQYF
NA	14	few	TRBV4-2	TRBJ2-1	TGTGCCAGCAGCCAAGGGGACTCCTACAATGAGCAGTTCTTC	CASSQGDSYNEQFF
TRBD1	14	few	TRBV5-1	TRBJ2-2	TGCGCCAGCAGCGGGGGACAGATCGGCGGGGAGCTGTTTTTT	CASSGGQIGGELFF
TRBD1	14	few	TRBV9	TRBJ2-5	TGTGCCAGCAGCGGAAGGGACAGCCAAGAGACCCAGTACTTC	CASSGRDSQETQYF
NA	15	NA	TRBV5-1	TRBJ2-7	TGCGCCAGCAGCTTTGGGACAGCGGGACACTACGAGCAGTACTTC	CASSFGTAGHYEQYF
TRBD2	16	few	TRBV24-1	TRBJ2-5	TGTGCCACCAGTGATTTAGCGGGGCCGTACCAAGAGACCCAGTACTTC	CATSDLAGPYQETQYF
TRBD2	17	NA	TRBV12-3/TRBV12-4	TRBJ2-1	TGTGCCAGCAGTCCCTATAGCGGGGGGGCGTTCTACAATGAGCAGTTCTTC	CASSPYSGGAFYNEQFF
NA	14	many	TRBV12-3/TRBV12-4	TRBJ2-7	TGTGCCAGCAGTTTAGTAGGGGCGGACTACGAGCAGTACTTC	CASSLVGADYEQYF
NA	13	NA	TRBV12-3/TRBV12-4	TRBJ1-2	TGTGCCAGCAGTTTGACAGAGCGTCGGGGCTACACCTTC	CASSLTERRGYTF
NA	16	NA	TRBV7-6	TRBJ2-5	TGTGCCAGCAGCCCAAGTTCTCACGGGACCCAAGAGACCCAGTACTTC	CASSPSSHGTQETQYF
NA	16	few	TRBV4-1	TRBJ2-1	TGCGCCAGCAGCCCCCAGGACCACCTCTCCTACAATGAGCAGTTCTTC	CASSPQDHLSYNEQFF
NA	14	few	TRBV5-5	TRBJ2-3	TGTGCCAGCAGCCCGGGGGTAGCACCAGATACGCAGTATTTT	CASSPGVAPDTQYF
NA	12	NA	TRBV28	TRBJ2-7	TGTGCCAGCAGGCGGTCCCCCTACGAGCAGTACTTC	CASRRSPYEQYF
TRBD2	12	few	TRBV29-1	TRBJ2-1	TGCAGCGTTGTCCAGCGGGAGGTTGAGCAGTTCTTC	CSVVQREVEQFF
NA	15	once	TRBV7-2	TRBJ1-1	TGTGCCAGCAGCTTAATCGGACAGATGAACACTGAAGCTTTCTTT	CASSLIGQMNTEAFF
TRBD1	15	NA	TRBV24-1	TRBJ2-2	TGTGCCACCAGTGAGCCGACAGGGGCCAGGGAAGAGCTGTTTTTT	CATSEPTGAREELFF
TRBD2	19	NA	TRBV7-3	TRBJ2-1	TGTGCCAGCAGCTTAACTTTCGCTAGCGGGAGGGGGGCCTACAATGAGCAGTTCTTC	CASSLTFASGRGAYNEQFF
NA	16	NA	TRBV7-2	TRBJ2-1	TGTGCCAGCAGCATGGGAGCGGGCAGCTCCTACAATGAGCAGTTCTTC	CASSMGAGSSYNEQFF
TRBD1	16	NA	TRBV4-1	TRBJ2-7	TGCGTCAGCAGCCAAGGTCCCGGGGACAGAGCTTACGAGCAGTACTTC	CVSSQGPGDRAYEQYF
NA	14	NA	TRBV20-1	TRBJ1-5	TGCAGTGCTAGAGGAACGGTAGGCAATCAGCCCCAGCATTTT	CSARGTVGNQPQHF
TRBD2	15	NA	TRBV20-1	TRBJ2-3	TGCAGTGCTAGAGATCTGAGCGGGAGGGCAGATACGCAGTATTTT	CSARDLSGRADTQYF
NA	16	many	TRBV5-8	TRBJ2-1	TGTGCCAGCAGCTTCGAGAACAGTTACTACTACAATGAGCAGTTCTTC	CASSFENSYYYNEQFF
TRBD2	15	NA	TRBV5-1	TRBJ2-5	TGCGCCAGCAGCAGGACTAGCGGGGGCCAAGAGACCCAGTACTTC	CASSRTSGGQETQYF
TRBD1	15	few	TRBV10-3	TRBJ1-5	TGTGCCATCGGACAGGGGGTGGCGGGCAATCAGCCCCAGCATTTT	CAIGQGVAGNQPQHF
NA	15	NA	TRBV5-1	TRBJ1-2	TGCGCCAGCAGCTACAGGGCCGAAACTACATATGGCTACACCTTC	CASSYRAETTYGYTF
NA	12	NA	TRBV20-1	TRBJ1-1	TGCAGTGCTAGAGACTATACAGGGTTGGGTTTCTTT	CSARDYTGLGFF
NA	16	NA	TRBV7-8	TRBJ2-1	TGTGCCAGCAGCTTAGCGGTTAGCGGAGGTTGGAATGAGCAGTTCTTC	CASSLAVSGGWNEQFF
NA	12	few	TRBV4-3	TRBJ2-3	TGCGCCAGCAGCCAATCAGGTCGTACGCAGTATTTT	CASSQSGRTQYF
NA	15	NA	TRBV6-2/TRBV6-3	TRBJ2-1	TGTGCCAGCAGTCTGGGAATAGCCCGGAGTAATGAGCAGTTCTTC	CASSLGIARSNEQFF
NA	11	NA	TRBV29-1	TRBJ1-2	TGCAGCGACTGGGGGAACTATGGCTACACCTTC	CSDWGNYGYTF
NA	15	NA	TRBV20-1	TRBJ2-3	TGCAGTGCGACAACTAAGCGGAGGAGCACAGATACGCAGTATTTT	CSATTKRRSTDTQYF
NA	15	few	TRBV11-2	TRBJ2-2	TGTGCCAGCAGCTATGCGACAGGGAGGACCGGGGAGCTGTTTTTT	CASSYATGRTGELFF
TRBD2	16	few	TRBV5-1	TRBJ2-1	TGCGCCAGCAGCCTCAGGACTAGCGGGAGTTCCAATGAGCAGTTCTTC	CASSLRTSGSSNEQFF
TRBD2	15	few	TRBV4-1	TRBJ2-2	TGCGCCAGCAGGCGTAGCGGGGGAAACACCGGGGAGCTGTTTTTT	CASRRSGGNTGELFF
TRBD2	16	few	TRBV11-3	TRBJ2-3	TGTGCCAGCAGTCGCGGGAGGGGACTAGCCACAGATACGCAGTATTTT	CASSRGRGLATDTQYF
NA	14	NA	TRBV4-2	TRBJ1-1	TGTGCCAGCAGCCAAAGACACACTTACACTGAAGCTTTCTTT	CASSQRHTYTEAFF
NA	15	few	TRBV18	TRBJ1-1	TGTGCCAGCTCACCCGCCAGAGGAGGAGTCACTGAAGCTTTCTTT	CASSPARGGVTEAFF
TRBD1	14	many	TRBV5-1	TRBJ2-7	TGCGCCAGCAGCTTGAGACAGGGGGACGCTTCGCAGTACTTC	CASSLRQGDASQYF
NA	18	NA	TRBV7-2	TRBJ2-1	TGTGCCAGCAGCTTACGATCTGGCCTAGCGAGGTCATACAATGAGCAGTTCTTC	CASSLRSGLARSYNEQFF
NA	11	few	TRBV28	TRBJ2-7	TGTGCCAGCGGACTTTACTACGAGCAGTACTTC	CASGLYYEQYF
NA	13	NA	TRBV15	TRBJ1-4	TGTGCCACCAGCAGAGATGTAGAAGAAAAACTGTTTTTT	CATSRDVEEKLFF
NA	13	few	TRBV6-1	TRBJ1-6	TGTGCCAGCAAGGGGGGCAACGATTCACCCCTCCACTTT	CASKGGNDSPLHF
NA	13	NA	TRBV6-4	TRBJ1-1	TGTGCCAGCAGTGACTCATTCTACACTGAAGCTTTCTTT	CASSDSFYTEAFF
NA	14	few	TRBV5-1	TRBJ2-1	TGCGCCAGCAGCTCAGGACAGACTTACAATGAGCAGTTCTTC	CASSSGQTYNEQFF
TRBD2	17	few	TRBV18	TRBJ2-3	TGTGCCAGCTCACCTCCTCCTAGCGGGTGGGGCACAGATACGCAGTATTTT	CASSPPPSGWGTDTQYF
NA	12	NA	TRBV12-5	TRBJ1-3	TGTGCTAGTGGTTTGCCAGGGGACACCATATATTTT	CASGLPGDTIYF
TRBD1	17	NA	TRBV7-3	TRBJ1-2	TGTGCCAGCAGCTTAGCCTCCCCCGGGACAGCCGGCGGTGGCTACACCTTC	CASSLASPGTAGGGYTF
NA	14	once	TRBV18	TRBJ2-7	TGTGCCAGCTCACTGGAGGGGGTCGGCTACGAGCAGTACTTC	CASSLEGVGYEQYF
NA	12	NA	TRBV2	TRBJ1-4	TGTGCCGGCAGGGGTTACAGTGAAAAACTGTTTTTT	CAGRGYSEKLFF
NA	15	NA	TRBV5-1	TRBJ2-5	TGCGCCAGCAGCCATAACCTGGGCGAGAAAGAGACCCAGTACTTC	CASSHNLGEKETQYF
NA	18	few	TRBV20-1	TRBJ2-5	TGCAGTGCTAGAGGATACCATAGGGGGAGCGGAGTAGTTGAGACCCAGTACTTC	CSARGYHRGSGVVETQYF
NA	15	NA	TRBV7-3	TRBJ2-1	TGTGCCAGCAGCATTACAGGGAGCTCCTACAATGAGCAGTTCTTC	CASSITGSSYNEQFF
NA	16	NA	TRBV5-8	TRBJ2-7	TGTGCCAGCAGCTTGGCCGAGAGCGGACATCACTACGAGCAGTACTTC	CASSLAESGHHYEQYF